Listed below are T cell receptor beta chains from one sample, sequenced in a study of T cell responses to AZD1222 COVID-19 vaccine. Assay used: immunoSEQ multiplex PCR; TCRdb lists only in-frame clones, some missing. The table includes around 150,000 clones, 92% detected once. The source material was peripheral blood, sampled 28 days after the second AZD1222 dose. The receptors derive from an adult who received the AZD1222 COVID-19 vaccine. CDR3s leave out the opening cysteine and the closing phenylalanine or tryptophan.

V	CDR3
TRBV7-2	ASSFAQGGGGYGYT
TRBV28	ASSLLEDRGGREQY
TRBV2	ASRAQMNTEAF
TRBV7-2	ASRIGTSGSGELF
TRBV7-9	ASSFRHLMNTEAF
TRBV7-9	ASSPTASAGQNTEAF
TRBV5-1	ASSLAGNEQY
TRBV6-5	ASAQGGGLNQPQH
TRBV5-1	ASSLPGLADTDTQY
TRBV10-1	ASSDSGGDEKLF
TRBV6-5	ASSMGGGPYGYT
TRBV4-3	ASSQEDRDYGYT
TRBV9	ASSVTGGGGEKLF
TRBV18	ASSPGNSPLH
TRBV14	ASSQERGLAYEQF
TRBV5-4	ASSLVAGPPETQY
TRBV28	ASTGGLAAISSYNEQF
TRBV4-3	ASSPDRVPQPQH
TRBV30	AWRKSWTDSGNTIY
TRBV10-3	AISGEGGISGNTIY
TRBV27	ASSLMSGSPLH
TRBV6-6	ASSQGPTNNSPLH
TRBV4-3	ASSQEAGARADTQY
TRBV9	ASSVGGQGAAEAF
TRBV10-1	ASSESSISEQY